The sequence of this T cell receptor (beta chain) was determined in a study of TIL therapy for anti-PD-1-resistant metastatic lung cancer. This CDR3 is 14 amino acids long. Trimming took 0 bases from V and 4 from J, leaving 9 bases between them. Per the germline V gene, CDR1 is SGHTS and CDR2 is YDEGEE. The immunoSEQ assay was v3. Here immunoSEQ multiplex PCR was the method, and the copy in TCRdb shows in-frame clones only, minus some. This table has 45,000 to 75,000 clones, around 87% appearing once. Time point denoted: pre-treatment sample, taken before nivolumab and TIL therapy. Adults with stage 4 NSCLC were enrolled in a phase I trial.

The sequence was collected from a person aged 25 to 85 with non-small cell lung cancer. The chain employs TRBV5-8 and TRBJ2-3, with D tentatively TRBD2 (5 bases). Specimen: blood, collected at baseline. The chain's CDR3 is CASSLGPAADTQYF. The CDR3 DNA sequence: TGTGCCAGCAGCTTGGGCCCAGCGGCAGATACGCAGTATTTT.